The 9 T cell receptor beta chains below were found in one sample sequenced in a study of T cells in Graves' hyperthyroidism and ophthalmopathy. RNA transcripts served as the template for amplifying TCR beta CDR3 regions. HTBI primers were employed in a first-round RT-PCR of the TCR CDR3. TCRdb re-derived calls from the multiplex PCR reads in MiXCR, one entry per CDR3 protein. The data contain around 620,000 distinct CDR3 sequences, around 16% of them singletons. The material sequenced was blood. These receptors were obtained from a woman in her 30s with Graves' hyperthyroidism.

The rearrangement uses TRBV19 and TRBJ2-1; 9 bases match TRBD2. V was pared by 2 bases and J by 6 bases, with 5 bases of the junction left unmatched. The CDR3 covers 15 residues. Germline assignment: CDR1 LNHDA and CDR2 SQIVND (reference sequence). The CDR3 bases are TGTGCCAGTAGTATAATGGCGGGAGGGCTCAATGAGCAGTTCTTC. Its protein product is CASSIMAGGLNEQFF. The variable domain in full, with the rest retrieved from reference TRBV19 and TRBJ2-1, is DGGITQSPKYLFRKEGQNVTLSCEQNLNHDAMYWYRQDPGQGLRLIYYSQIVNDFQKGDIAEGYSVSREKKESFPLTVTSAQKNPTAFYLCASSIMAGGLNEQFFGPGTRLTVL.

Ten or more counts support this clonotype. The chain is built from TRBV7-2 and TRBJ2-2, with 10 positions matching TRBD1. Trimming took 6 bases from V and 1 from J; bases not matched to a gene: 11. The germline CDR1 and CDR2 sequences are SGHTA and FQGNSA. This CDR3 spans 18 amino acids. In DNA, the CDR3 is TGTGCCAGCAGTAGAACTTGGACAGGGGGGATGAACACCGGGGAGCTGTTTTTT. Translation: CASSRTWTGGMNTGELFF.

This clonotype was found a few times. The chain employs TRBV5-8 and TRBJ2-3; tentative D call: TRBD1 (6 bases). The CDR3 is made up of 15 amino acids. V lost 1 base and J lost 5, with 14 bases in between. Germline loops: CDR1 SGHTS, CDR2 YDEGEE. CDR3 amino acids: CASSLPQGWEDTQYF. CDR3 nucleotide sequence: TGTGCCAGCAGCTTGCCACAGGGTTGGGAAGATACGCAGTATTTT.

The rearrangement uses TRBV5-1 and TRBJ2-3, with D possibly being TRBD1 or TRBD2 (5 bases each). Germline V CDR1 and CDR2: SGHRS, YFSETQ. Trimming pared 3 bases from V and 6 bases from J, leaving 14 bases between. CDR3 length equals 14 residues. The CDR3 spells CASSSSWGRDTQYF. The CDR3 coding sequence is TGCGCCAGCAGCTCCTCATGGGGACGGGATACGCAGTATTTT.

The rearrangement uses TRBV7-9 and TRBJ2-6, with D perhaps TRBD1 (6 bases). Trimming pared 0 bases from V and 1 base from J, leaving 7 bases between. The length of the CDR3 is 16 residues. Germline V CDR1 and CDR2: SEHNR, FQNEAQ (reference sequence). CDR3 protein: CASSLAQGSGANVLTF. The CDR3 DNA reads TGTGCCAGCAGCTTAGCCCAGGGGTCTGGGGCCAACGTCCTGACTTTC. Full variable domain (outside the CDR3, taken from reference TRBV7-9 and TRBJ2-6): DTGVSQNPRHKITKRGQNVTFRCDPISEHNRLYWYRQTLGQGPEFLTYFQNEAQLEKSRLLSDRFSAERPKGSFSTLEIQRTEQGDSAMYLCASSLAQGSGANVLTFGAGSRLTVL.

This clonotype was counted many times. This CDR3 is CAIGTGLETQYF. DNA of the CDR3: TGTGCCATCGGGACAGGGCTAGAGACCCAGTACTTC. The rearrangement uses TRBV28 and TRBJ2-5; 9 positions agree with TRBD1. This CDR3 contains 12 residues. CDR1 and CDR2 from the germline V gene are MDHEN and SYDVKM. J lost 4 bases, V lost 10 bases, and 4 bases had no gene match.

This chain joins TRBV6-5 and TRBJ2-5; perhaps TRBD1 as D (6 bases). CDR3 length: 15 amino acids. CDR1 is MNHEY and CDR2 is SVGAGI in the germline V gene. V shed 1 base and J shed 1 base, with 10 bases lying between them. The CDR3 nucleotides are TGTGCCAGCAGTTACTTAGGGACATTCCAAGAGACCCAGTACTTC. Its protein product is CASSYLGTFQETQYF.

The rearrangement links TRBV11-2 to TRBJ1-3; D is possibly TRBD1 (5 bases). Germline CDR1 is SGHAT and CDR2 is FQNNGV. V lost 5 bases, J lost 7 bases, and 15 bases lay in between. The CDR3 is 14 residues long. CDR3 in DNA: TGTGCCAGCAGCCCAATAGGGCGGGGCAACACCATATATTTT. Translating gives CASSPIGRGNTIYF. Complete variable domain (other parts from reference TRBV11-2 and TRBJ1-3): EAGVAQSPRYKIIEKRQSVAFWCNPISGHATLYWYQQILGQGPKLLIQFQNNGVVDDSQLPKDRFSAERLKGVDSTLKIQPAKLEDSAVYLCASSPIGRGNTIYFGEGSWLTVV.

Ten or more counts support this clonotype. This chain connects TRBV20-1 to TRBJ2-5; perhaps TRBD1 as D (6 bases). This CDR3 region has 15 residues. The V and J ends lost 2 bases and 0 bases respectively, with 13 bases between them. Germline V gene lookup returns CDR1 DFQATT and CDR2 SNEGSKA (reference sequence). CDR3 protein: CSARPFRTDQETQYF. In DNA form, the CDR3 reads TGCAGTGCTAGACCCTTTAGGACAGACCAAGAGACCCAGTACTTC.